The rows below give T cell receptor beta chains drawn from one sample of a study of cytomegalovirus exposure and HLA in healthy donors. The table came from immunoSEQ multiplex PCR; TCRdb's copy has only in-frame clones and leaves some out. The table lists roughly 200,000 clones, around 80% of them singletons. Material: PBMCs. All receptors derive from a woman in her twenties or thirties in good health and CMV-seropositive. Each CDR3 is given with its conserved first and last residue. A D gene is named only where the DNA matches it firmly. Some rows have no size entry. The others give once, few or many, or a class for an expanded clone.

j_call: TRBJ2-5
d_call: -
v_call: TRBV7-9
clone_size: -
cdr3_length: 14
cdr3_aa: CASSSPERQETQYF
cdr3_nt: TGTGCCAGCAGCTCACCGGAGCGGCAAGAGACCCAGTACTTC

j_call: TRBJ2-3
d_call: -
v_call: TRBV4-2
clone_size: -
cdr3_length: 16
cdr3_aa: CASSLLISQSRHTQYF
cdr3_nt: TGTGCCAGCAGCCTTTTGATTAGCCAAAGCAGACATACGCAGTATTTT

j_call: TRBJ2-2
d_call: -
v_call: TRBV27
clone_size: -
cdr3_length: 15
cdr3_aa: CASSLRGRNTGELFF
cdr3_nt: TGTGCCAGCAGTTTGAGAGGGCGCAACACCGGGGAGCTGTTTTTT

j_call: TRBJ1-1
d_call: -
v_call: TRBV5-5
clone_size: -
cdr3_length: 19
cdr3_aa: CASSFSRQFRRRGNTEAFF
cdr3_nt: TGTGCCAGCAGCTTTTCGAGACAGTTTCGGAGGCGGGGGAACACTGAAGCTTTCTTT

j_call: TRBJ2-1
d_call: TRBD1
v_call: TRBV27
clone_size: -
cdr3_length: 17
cdr3_aa: CASSFVRQGMTYNEQFF
cdr3_nt: TGTGCCAGCAGTTTCGTTCGACAGGGGATGACCTACAATGAGCAGTTCTTC

j_call: TRBJ2-7
d_call: -
v_call: TRBV11-2
clone_size: -
cdr3_length: 15
cdr3_aa: CASSSQDTSSYEQYF
cdr3_nt: TGTGCCAGCAGCTCACAAGACACGAGCTCCTACGAGCAGTACTTC

j_call: TRBJ1-1
d_call: TRBD1
v_call: TRBV7-9
clone_size: -
cdr3_length: 11
cdr3_aa: CAAQGDTEAFF
cdr3_nt: TGTGCGGCACAGGGGGACACTGAAGCTTTCTTT

j_call: TRBJ1-4
d_call: -
v_call: TRBV9
clone_size: -
cdr3_length: 16
cdr3_aa: CASSLQAGVGGEKLFF
cdr3_nt: TGTGCCAGCAGCCTCCAGGCAGGGGTAGGTGGTGAAAAACTGTTTTTT

j_call: TRBJ2-7
d_call: -
v_call: TRBV6-5
clone_size: -
cdr3_length: 15
cdr3_aa: CASSYGHRSAYEQYF
cdr3_nt: TGTGCCAGCAGTTATGGGCACAGGTCCGCCTACGAGCAGTACTTC

j_call: TRBJ2-7
d_call: -
v_call: TRBV5-1
clone_size: -
cdr3_length: 14
cdr3_aa: CASSPGRENYEQYF
cdr3_nt: TGCGCCAGCAGCCCCGGGCGGGAAAACTACGAGCAGTACTTC

j_call: TRBJ1-2
d_call: TRBD1
v_call: TRBV29-1
clone_size: -
cdr3_length: 12
cdr3_aa: CSVDRGTYGYTF
cdr3_nt: TGCAGCGTTGACAGGGGGACTTATGGCTACACCTTC

j_call: TRBJ2-1
d_call: TRBD2
v_call: TRBV12-5
clone_size: -
cdr3_length: 21
cdr3_aa: CASGLIPPRLAGGPIASEQFF
cdr3_nt: TGTGCTAGTGGTTTGATCCCCCCTCGGCTAGCGGGGGGGCCGATTGCATCTGAGCAGTTCTTC

j_call: TRBJ2-3
d_call: TRBD2
v_call: TRBV6-1
clone_size: few
cdr3_length: 17
cdr3_aa: CASSVGTSGGAGDTQYF
cdr3_nt: TGTGCCAGCAGTGTTGGGACTAGCGGGGGGGCCGGAGATACGCAGTATTTT

j_call: TRBJ2-1
d_call: TRBD1
v_call: TRBV19
clone_size: -
cdr3_length: 14
cdr3_aa: CASNRGIAYNEQFF
cdr3_nt: TGTGCCAGTAACAGGGGGATAGCCTACAATGAGCAGTTCTTC

j_call: TRBJ1-2
d_call: -
v_call: TRBV5-4
clone_size: -
cdr3_length: 14
cdr3_aa: CASSLGGGNYGYTF
cdr3_nt: TGTGCCAGCAGCTTGGGTGGGGGGAACTATGGCTACACCTTC

j_call: TRBJ2-7
d_call: TRBD1
v_call: TRBV7-2
clone_size: once
cdr3_length: 14
cdr3_aa: CASSLLPGGYEQYF
cdr3_nt: TGTGCCAGCAGCTTACTCCCAGGGGGCTACGAGCAGTACTTC

j_call: TRBJ2-7
d_call: TRBD1
v_call: TRBV2
clone_size: -
cdr3_length: 14
cdr3_aa: CASRRTGFSYEQYF
cdr3_nt: TGTGCCAGCAGAAGGACAGGCTTCTCCTACGAGCAGTACTTC

j_call: TRBJ2-2
d_call: TRBD2
v_call: TRBV7-6
clone_size: few
cdr3_length: 15
cdr3_aa: CASSLSWGGTGELFF
cdr3_nt: TGTGCCAGCAGCTTATCCTGGGGGGGAACCGGGGAGCTGTTTTTT

j_call: TRBJ2-3
d_call: TRBD2
v_call: TRBV7-9
clone_size: -
cdr3_length: 18
cdr3_aa: CASSLGTSGRSYADTQYF
cdr3_nt: TGTGCCAGCAGCTTGGGGACTAGCGGGAGATCCTACGCAGATACGCAGTATTTT

j_call: TRBJ2-3
d_call: -
v_call: TRBV19
clone_size: -
cdr3_length: 13
cdr3_aa: CASSIGFRDTQYF
cdr3_nt: TGTGCCAGTAGTATCGGGTTCAGAGATACGCAGTATTTT

j_call: TRBJ1-2
d_call: -
v_call: TRBV6-5
clone_size: -
cdr3_length: 13
cdr3_aa: CASSYATRDGYTF
cdr3_nt: TGTGCCAGCAGTTACGCCACCAGGGATGGCTACACCTTC

j_call: TRBJ2-3
d_call: TRBD2
v_call: TRBV9
clone_size: -
cdr3_length: 20
cdr3_aa: CASSVNLGLAGSLFTDTQYF
cdr3_nt: TGTGCCAGCAGCGTAAATTTAGGGCTAGCGGGAAGCCTATTCACAGATACGCAGTATTTT

j_call: TRBJ1-2
d_call: -
v_call: TRBV28
clone_size: -
cdr3_length: 14
cdr3_aa: CASSPPAGQGGYTF
cdr3_nt: TGTGCCAGCAGTCCCCCGGCGGGGCAGGGTGGCTACACCTTC

j_call: TRBJ2-1
d_call: TRBD2
v_call: TRBV11-3
clone_size: -
cdr3_length: 18
cdr3_aa: CASSLGTGGLAEGDEQFF
cdr3_nt: TGTGCCAGCAGCTTAGGAACGGGGGGACTAGCGGAGGGGGATGAGCAGTTCTTC

j_call: TRBJ1-1
d_call: TRBD1
v_call: TRBV27
clone_size: -
cdr3_length: 13
cdr3_aa: CASSFSRGTEAFF
cdr3_nt: TGTGCCAGCAGTTTCAGCAGGGGGACTGAAGCTTTCTTT

j_call: TRBJ2-5
d_call: TRBD1
v_call: TRBV7-9
clone_size: -
cdr3_length: 18
cdr3_aa: CASSFALGQGMERETQYF
cdr3_nt: TGTGCCAGCAGCTTTGCCCTTGGACAGGGGATGGAAAGAGAGACCCAGTACTTC

j_call: TRBJ2-7
d_call: -
v_call: TRBV4-1
clone_size: -
cdr3_length: 12
cdr3_aa: CASSQDLYEQYF
cdr3_nt: TGCGCCAGCAGCCAAGATCTCTACGAGCAGTACTTC

j_call: TRBJ2-3
d_call: TRBD1
v_call: TRBV5-1
clone_size: -
cdr3_length: 17
cdr3_aa: CASSLGQGTTTTDTQYF
cdr3_nt: TGCGCCAGCAGCTTGGGACAGGGGACCACTACCACAGATACGCAGTATTTT

j_call: TRBJ2-1
d_call: TRBD2
v_call: TRBV6-4
clone_size: -
cdr3_length: 12
cdr3_aa: CASGAGGTEQFF
cdr3_nt: TGTGCCTCAGGGGCGGGGGGCACTGAGCAGTTCTTC

j_call: TRBJ2-6
d_call: TRBD2
v_call: TRBV4-3
clone_size: once
cdr3_length: 19
cdr3_aa: CASSQVASGVLAGANVLTF
cdr3_nt: TGCGCCAGCAGCCAAGTCGCTAGCGGGGTCTTAGCCGGGGCCAACGTCCTGACTTTC

j_call: TRBJ1-1
d_call: -
v_call: TRBV7-2
clone_size: -
cdr3_length: 14
cdr3_aa: CASSLRVVNTEAFF
cdr3_nt: TGTGCCAGCAGCTTGCGCGTCGTTAACACTGAAGCTTTCTTT

j_call: TRBJ1-3
d_call: -
v_call: TRBV7-8
clone_size: -
cdr3_length: 16
cdr3_aa: CASSLDRWLAGNTIYF
cdr3_nt: TGTGCCAGCAGCTTAGATCGTTGGCTTGCTGGAAACACCATATATTTT

j_call: TRBJ2-1
d_call: TRBD1
v_call: TRBV5-1
clone_size: few
cdr3_length: 12
cdr3_aa: CASSPTGNEQFF
cdr3_nt: TGCGCCAGCAGCCCGACAGGGAATGAGCAGTTCTTC

j_call: TRBJ2-3
d_call: TRBD2
v_call: TRBV12-5
clone_size: -
cdr3_length: 14
cdr3_aa: CASGTSGRTDTQYF
cdr3_nt: TGTGCTAGTGGTACTAGCGGGAGGACAGATACGCAGTATTTT

j_call: TRBJ2-1
d_call: TRBD2
v_call: TRBV4-1
clone_size: -
cdr3_length: 15
cdr3_aa: CASSLTSGGYNEQFF
cdr3_nt: TGCGCCAGCAGCCTTACTAGCGGGGGGTACAATGAGCAGTTCTTC

j_call: TRBJ1-1
d_call: TRBD1
v_call: TRBV19
clone_size: -
cdr3_length: 16
cdr3_aa: CASSQRQGSSNTEAFF
cdr3_nt: TGTGCCAGTAGCCAACGACAGGGGTCGTCGAACACTGAAGCTTTCTTT

j_call: TRBJ2-2
d_call: TRBD2
v_call: TRBV9
clone_size: -
cdr3_length: 15
cdr3_aa: CASSVTSGSTGELFF
cdr3_nt: TGTGCCAGCAGCGTAACGAGCGGGAGTACCGGGGAGCTGTTTTTT

j_call: TRBJ2-2
d_call: TRBD2
v_call: TRBV27
clone_size: -
cdr3_length: 19
cdr3_aa: CASSPDPSTSGPNTGELFF
cdr3_nt: TGTGCCAGCAGTCCCGACCCATCGACTAGCGGGCCTAACACCGGGGAGCTGTTTTTT

j_call: TRBJ1-4
d_call: -
v_call: TRBV4-3
clone_size: once
cdr3_length: 16
cdr3_aa: CASSQDPRGGRGKLFF
cdr3_nt: TGCGCCAGCAGCCAAGATCCTCGGGGGGGCCGCGGAAAACTGTTTTTT

j_call: TRBJ2-1
d_call: TRBD2
v_call: TRBV4-2
clone_size: once
cdr3_length: 18
cdr3_aa: CASSQSFSGGAAYNEQFF
cdr3_nt: TGTGCCAGCAGCCAATCCTTTAGCGGGGGGGCCGCCTACAATGAGCAGTTCTTC

j_call: TRBJ1-4
d_call: -
v_call: TRBV11-1
clone_size: few
cdr3_length: 14
cdr3_aa: CASSLVASNEKLFF
cdr3_nt: TGTGCCAGCAGCTTAGTGGCCTCGAATGAAAAACTGTTTTTT

j_call: TRBJ2-5
d_call: TRBD2
v_call: TRBV5-6
clone_size: -
cdr3_length: 16
cdr3_aa: CVSSHRSGGAEETQYF
cdr3_nt: TGTGTCAGCAGCCATCGCAGCGGGGGGGCGGAGGAGACCCAGTACTTC

j_call: TRBJ2-3
d_call: -
v_call: TRBV2
clone_size: -
cdr3_length: 10
cdr3_aa: CASSPGSQYF
cdr3_nt: TGTGCCAGCAGCCCAGGTTCGCAGTATTTT

j_call: TRBJ1-6
d_call: TRBD1
v_call: TRBV5-1
clone_size: -
cdr3_length: 16
cdr3_aa: CASSLLGQGGNSPLHF
cdr3_nt: TGCGCCAGCAGCTTACTCGGACAGGGGGGAAATTCACCCCTCCACTTT

j_call: TRBJ1-1
d_call: -
v_call: TRBV6-5
clone_size: -
cdr3_length: 15
cdr3_aa: CASSYALTGHTEAFF
cdr3_nt: TGTGCCAGCAGTTACGCGCTTACAGGGCACACTGAAGCTTTCTTT

j_call: TRBJ1-1
d_call: -
v_call: TRBV10-3
clone_size: -
cdr3_length: 16
cdr3_aa: CASLNSGHQKNTEAFF
cdr3_nt: TGTGCCAGCCTCAATTCGGGACACCAGAAGAACACTGAAGCTTTCTTT

j_call: TRBJ1-1
d_call: -
v_call: TRBV9
clone_size: -
cdr3_length: 15
cdr3_aa: CASSAETGPYTEAFF
cdr3_nt: TGTGCCAGCAGCGCAGAAACAGGACCTTACACTGAAGCTTTCTTT

j_call: TRBJ1-1
d_call: TRBD1
v_call: TRBV13
clone_size: -
cdr3_length: 19
cdr3_aa: CASSLVGGQGTYRTTEAFF
cdr3_nt: TGTGCCAGCAGCCTTGTGGGGGGACAGGGGACTTATAGGACCACTGAAGCTTTCTTT

j_call: TRBJ1-5
d_call: -
v_call: TRBV18
clone_size: -
cdr3_length: 13
cdr3_aa: CASSPPGAQPQHF
cdr3_nt: TGTGCCAGCTCACCACCGGGCGCTCAGCCCCAGCATTTT